Sequencing of this T cell receptor (beta chain) was carried out in a study of neurological immune-mediated disorders. General study findings and limits: None of the CDR3 amino acid sequences of expanded clones were shared across subjects, and this suggested private repertoires in all groups. Multiple sclerosis was found to have the least TCR clonal expansion, below healthy controls, and HTLV-1-associated myelopathy the most.

Unsorted libraries were generated from 2 million PBMCs held at -80 degrees C. This clonotype was counted ten times or more. Antigen unknown. A 10-nucleotide random UMI tagged transcripts in template-switch 5'RACE cDNA synthesis. TCRdb passed the 5' RACE reads through MiXCR, listing each CDR3 protein once. Counted here are about 50,000 distinct CDR3 sequences, about 9.4% occurring once; the ten biggest clones make up less than 6%. The germline V and J ends were trimmed by 1 base and 5 bases, with 20 bases remaining between them. Germline CDR1 reads SEHNR; CDR2 reads FQNEAQ (reference sequence). The length of the CDR3 is 17 residues.

The sequenced sample consisted of PBMCs. The rearrangement uses TRBV7-9 and TRBJ1-1; D perhaps matches TRBD1 (5 bases). The clonotype comes from a man aged 65 to 85 with HTLV-1-associated myelopathy (HAM/TSP). The CDR3 DNA is TGTGCCAGCAGCTTAGTTGGGGCAGGGCGGCTTGGAACTGAAGCTTTCTTT. It encodes CASSLVGAGRLGTEAFF.